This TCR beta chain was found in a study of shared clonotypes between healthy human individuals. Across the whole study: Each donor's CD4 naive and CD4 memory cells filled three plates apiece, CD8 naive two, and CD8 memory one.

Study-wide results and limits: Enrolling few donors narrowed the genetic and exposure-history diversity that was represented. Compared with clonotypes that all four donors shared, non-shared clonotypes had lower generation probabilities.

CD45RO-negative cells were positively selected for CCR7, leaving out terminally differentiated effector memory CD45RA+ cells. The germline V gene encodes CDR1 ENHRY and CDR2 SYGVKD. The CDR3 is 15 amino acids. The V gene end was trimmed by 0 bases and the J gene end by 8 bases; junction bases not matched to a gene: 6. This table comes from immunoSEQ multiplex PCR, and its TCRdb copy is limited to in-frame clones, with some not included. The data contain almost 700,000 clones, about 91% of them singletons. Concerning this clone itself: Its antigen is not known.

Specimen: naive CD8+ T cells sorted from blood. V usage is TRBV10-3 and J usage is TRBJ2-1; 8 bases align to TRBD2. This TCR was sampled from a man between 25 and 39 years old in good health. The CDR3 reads CAISESGVLADEQFF. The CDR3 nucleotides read TGTGCCATCAGTGAGTCTGGGGTACTAGCGGATGAGCAGTTCTTC.